This TCR beta chain appears in the sequencing data of a study of siplizumab effects on memory and regulatory T cells. Only in-frame clones appear in the TCRdb table, and some are missing; sequencing was by immunoSEQ multiplex PCR. The sample comprises more than 95,000 clones, over 90% of which are singletons, and roughly 0.64% rests with the top ten. The CDR3 covers 15 residues. The germline V gene has CDR1 MNHNY and CDR2 SVGAGI (reference sequence). V lost 6 bases, J lost 0 bases, and 12 bases lay in between. Findings of the study overall: Siplizumab led to significantly less abundant alloreactive sequences that could be traced back to unstimulated CD4+ memory cells.

In regard to this clone: Its target is unknown.

This clonotype was obtained from a human donor in good health. Input material: Tregs sorted from blood. V gene TRBV6-6 combines with J gene TRBJ1-5; the D is unclear. CDR3 DNA sequence: TGTGCCAGCAGACCTCTTCGGATTAGCAATCAGCCCCAGCATTTT. Translation gives CASRPLRISNQPQHF.